Listed below are T cell receptor beta chains from one sample, sequenced in a study of shared clonotypes between healthy human individuals. TCRdb's copy holds only in-frame clones and misses some; the assay was immunoSEQ multiplex PCR. This table has roughly 2.1 million clones, 93% appearing once. The sample consisted of naive CD8+ T cells from PBMCs. The receptors shown here come from a man between 18 and 35 years old in good health. Some clones in this sample may be carry-over from other donors' samples. Each CDR3 is given with its conserved first and last residue. The D gene is left open where the match is weak. A row's size may be missing; if present it is once, few, many or a size class.

J: TRBJ1-3
length: 14
V: TRBV7-9
size: .
D: .
DNA: TGTGCCAGCAGCCATACAGGGAGAGGAAACACCATATATTTT
CDR3: CASSHTGRGNTIYF

J: TRBJ2-1
length: 18
V: TRBV7-2
size: .
D: TRBD2
DNA: TGTGCCAGCAGCTTACTAGAGATAGCGGGAGGCAAATACAATGAGCAGTTCTTC
CDR3: CASSLLEIAGGKYNEQFF

J: TRBJ2-7
length: 14
V: TRBV27
size: .
D: TRBD2
DNA: TGTGCCAGCAAATTAGCGGGTATATCCTACGAGCAGTACTTC
CDR3: CASKLAGISYEQYF

J: TRBJ2-1
length: 13
V: TRBV15
size: .
D: .
DNA: TGTGCCACGGGACGGGGAGACTACAATGAGCAGTTCTTC
CDR3: CATGRGDYNEQFF

J: TRBJ2-2
length: 11
V: TRBV11-2
size: .
D: .
DNA: TGTGCCAGCGATGGGGCCGGGGAGCTGTTTTTT
CDR3: CASDGAGELFF

J: TRBJ2-7
length: 13
V: TRBV30
size: .
D: .
DNA: TGTGCCTGGAGTTGGAGTGGGGCCTACGAGCAGTACTTC
CDR3: CAWSWSGAYEQYF

J: TRBJ2-7
length: 13
V: TRBV7-9
size: once
D: .
DNA: TGTGCCAGCAGCAGACTAGGGATCTACGAGCAGTACTTC
CDR3: CASSRLGIYEQYF

J: TRBJ2-7
length: 15
V: TRBV7-6
size: .
D: TRBD2
DNA: TGTGCCAGCAGCTTAGAGGCTAGCGGGTACTACGAGCAGTACTTC
CDR3: CASSLEASGYYEQYF

J: TRBJ1-2
length: 15
V: TRBV28
size: .
D: .
DNA: TGTGCCAGCAGTTTACCGCGCGAACGTCAGGGTGGCTACACCTTC
CDR3: CASSLPRERQGGYTF

J: TRBJ2-7
length: 14
V: TRBV28
size: .
D: TRBD1
DNA: TGTGCCACCCGGAGACAGGGATCGAGCTACGAGCAGTACTTC
CDR3: CATRRQGSSYEQYF

J: TRBJ2-3
length: 13
V: TRBV10-3
size: .
D: .
DNA: TGTGCCATCAGTACAGGGTTCCCAGATACGCAGTATTTT
CDR3: CAISTGFPDTQYF

J: TRBJ2-5
length: 13
V: TRBV27
size: .
D: TRBD1
DNA: TGTGCCAGCAGTTTGGCAGGGGGAGAGACCCAGTACTTC
CDR3: CASSLAGGETQYF

J: TRBJ2-7
length: 13
V: TRBV5-1
size: .
D: .
DNA: TGCGCCAGCAGCCCGGACAGTTCCTACGAGCAGTACTTC
CDR3: CASSPDSSYEQYF

J: TRBJ2-2
length: 12
V: TRBV29-1
size: .
D: .
DNA: TGCAGCGTATGGGAGAACACCGGGGAGCTGTTTTTT
CDR3: CSVWENTGELFF

J: TRBJ2-1
length: 16
V: TRBV7-2
size: once
D: TRBD2
DNA: TGTGCCAGCAGCTTGAGTCGACTAGCGGGATACAATGAGCAGTTCTTC
CDR3: CASSLSRLAGYNEQFF

J: TRBJ2-7
length: 16
V: TRBV7-6
size: .
D: .
DNA: TGTGCCAGCAGCTCCACCCCCGCGCTAGCTACCTACGAGCAGTACTTC
CDR3: CASSSTPALATYEQYF

J: TRBJ1-1
length: 14
V: TRBV28
size: .
D: TRBD1
DNA: TGTGCCAGCAGTTTCGACAGGGTGAACACTGAAGCTTTCTTT
CDR3: CASSFDRVNTEAFF

J: TRBJ1-1
length: 14
V: TRBV4-1
size: few
D: .
DNA: TGCGCCAGCGGGGGTCGGGGGATGAACACTGAAGCTTTCTTT
CDR3: CASGGRGMNTEAFF

J: TRBJ2-1
length: 13
V: TRBV11-3
size: .
D: .
DNA: TGTGCCAGCAGCTTCGACAGATACAATGAGCAGTTCTTC
CDR3: CASSFDRYNEQFF

J: TRBJ2-7
length: 14
V: TRBV28
size: .
D: .
DNA: TGTGCCAGCAGTCACACCTTCCTAGCGTACGAGCAGTACTTC
CDR3: CASSHTFLAYEQYF

J: TRBJ2-1
length: 16
V: TRBV7-3
size: .
D: TRBD2
DNA: TGTGCCAGCAGCTTTCGGCGGGAGTTCCCCTACAATGAGCAGTTCTTC
CDR3: CASSFRREFPYNEQFF

J: TRBJ2-7
length: 16
V: TRBV6-5
size: .
D: .
DNA: TGTGCCAGCAGTTACGCCCAGGGCACCCCTCTCCACGAGCAGTACTTC
CDR3: CASSYAQGTPLHEQYF

J: TRBJ2-1
length: 14
V: TRBV5-1
size: .
D: TRBD2
DNA: TGCGCCAGCAGCGCCCGGACTAGCGGCGATGAGCAGTTCTTC
CDR3: CASSARTSGDEQFF

J: TRBJ1-5
length: 15
V: TRBV27
size: once
D: .
DNA: TGTGCCAGCAGTTCGACCGGGACCCTCAATCAGCCCCAGCATTTT
CDR3: CASSSTGTLNQPQHF

J: TRBJ1-5
length: 14
V: TRBV6-1
size: .
D: TRBD1
DNA: TGTGCCAGCACCCATGGGACAGTTAATCAGCCCCAGCATTTT
CDR3: CASTHGTVNQPQHF

J: TRBJ2-7
length: 15
V: TRBV7-9
size: .
D: .
DNA: TGTGCCAGCAGCTTAGCGATGCAGAGCTCCTACGAGCAGTACTTC
CDR3: CASSLAMQSSYEQYF

J: TRBJ1-1
length: 14
V: TRBV15
size: .
D: TRBD1
DNA: TGTGCCACCAGGTCCGGACAGGGGGACACTGAAGCTTTCTTT
CDR3: CATRSGQGDTEAFF

J: TRBJ2-7
length: 17
V: TRBV5-6
size: .
D: TRBD2
DNA: TGTGCCAGCAGCCTGAAACTAGCGGGAGCCCACCTCTACGAGCAGTACTTC
CDR3: CASSLKLAGAHLYEQYF

J: TRBJ2-3
length: 17
V: TRBV28
size: .
D: TRBD2
DNA: TGTGCCAGCAACCAACCCCCTAGCGGGAGGAGCACAGATACGCAGTATTTT
CDR3: CASNQPPSGRSTDTQYF

J: TRBJ2-2
length: 16
V: TRBV27
size: .
D: TRBD1
DNA: TGTGCCAGCAGTTTTGCGGGACAGGGGTTTACCGGGGAGCTGTTTTTT
CDR3: CASSFAGQGFTGELFF

J: TRBJ1-1
length: 15
V: TRBV27
size: .
D: .
DNA: TGTGCCAGCACCCCCGGGGGCGGGGGGAACACTGAAGCTTTCTTT
CDR3: CASTPGGGGNTEAFF

J: TRBJ2-1
length: 15
V: TRBV6-1
size: .
D: .
DNA: TGTGCCAGCAGTGAAGGGCAGGCAGTCTACAATGAGCAGTTCTTC
CDR3: CASSEGQAVYNEQFF

J: TRBJ2-2
length: 16
V: TRBV7-8
size: .
D: TRBD1
DNA: TGTGCCAGCAGTCACCTCACAGGGGTGGAGAACGGGGAGCTGTTTTTT
CDR3: CASSHLTGVENGELFF

J: TRBJ2-7
length: 17
V: TRBV15
size: .
D: TRBD2
DNA: TGTGCCACCAGCAGAAGGAGGGCGGGAGCTTCCGGCTACGAGCAGTACTTC
CDR3: CATSRRRAGASGYEQYF

J: TRBJ2-1
length: 18
V: TRBV4-2
size: .
D: TRBD2
DNA: TGTGCCAGCAGCCAAGAGTGGACTAGCGGGAAAAAGGACAATGAGCAGTTCTTC
CDR3: CASSQEWTSGKKDNEQFF

J: TRBJ2-2
length: 19
V: TRBV2
size: .
D: TRBD2
DNA: TGTGCCAGCAGCGAAGAAGAAGTAACTAGCGGTTTGAACACCGGGGAGCTGTTTTTT
CDR3: CASSEEEVTSGLNTGELFF

J: TRBJ1-1
length: 16
V: TRBV7-9
size: .
D: .
DNA: TGTGCCAGCAGCTTAATTCCCCTGGGAGTGAACACTGAAGCTTTCTTT
CDR3: CASSLIPLGVNTEAFF

J: TRBJ2-6
length: 15
V: TRBV2
size: .
D: .
DNA: TGTGCCAGCAGCTCGCCGATCTCTGGGGCCAACGTCCTGACTTTC
CDR3: CASSSPISGANVLTF

J: TRBJ2-1
length: 14
V: TRBV27
size: .
D: .
DNA: TGTGCCAGCAGTTCCCAAAATCGAAACAATGAGCAGTTCTTC
CDR3: CASSSQNRNNEQFF

J: TRBJ2-3
length: 18
V: TRBV7-8
size: .
D: TRBD2
DNA: TGTGCCAGCAGCTCCCTAGCGGGAGGTCCCGAGAGCACAGATACGCAGTATTTT
CDR3: CASSSLAGGPESTDTQYF

J: TRBJ1-1
length: 15
V: TRBV2
size: .
D: .
DNA: TGTGCCAGCAGGGAGGGCCCTTTAGAGAACACTGAAGCTTTCTTT
CDR3: CASREGPLENTEAFF

J: TRBJ2-1
length: 15
V: TRBV2
size: .
D: TRBD2
DNA: TGTGCCAGCAGTGCCGCGGGCGGGAGACACAATGAGCAGTTCTTC
CDR3: CASSAAGGRHNEQFF